The clone carrying this T cell receptor (beta chain) was observed a few times. The ends were cut back, 4 bases at V and 1 base at J, with 7 bases in the middle. The CDR3 is 12 amino acids. Germline CDR1 reads GTSNPN; CDR2 reads SVGIG (reference sequence). The data stem from a study of Graves' ophthalmopathy and Graves' hyperthyroidism. Background on the study: Peripheral blood was gathered at the point of initial diagnosis, before any treatment started.

Researchers took RNA transcripts and amplified TCR beta CDR3 regions from them. First-round RT-PCR relied on HTBI primers, and a second-round multiplex PCR came next. Using its own MiXCR run on the multiplex PCR reads, TCRdb lists one record per CDR3 protein. Among roughly 500,000 distinct CDR3 sequences listed, about an eighth were seen once. Sequenced sample: blood. The chain couples TRBV30 to TRBJ2-5; D is unclear. The receptor was isolated from a woman aged 30 to 39 with Graves' ophthalmopathy. The CDR3 region has the DNA TGTGCCTGGACTGGCCGCCAAGAGACCCAGTACTTC. Amino acids: CAWTGRQETQYF.